This T cell receptor (beta chain) was recorded in a study of T cell repertoires in cytomegalovirus infection. This clonotype was recorded many times. The antigen is undetermined. Using its own MiXCR run on the reads, TCRdb lists one record per CDR3 protein. The sample records tens of thousands of distinct CDR3 sequences, approximately 20% being singletons. This CDR3 spans 17 amino acids. Germline V gene data show CDR1 as SGHAT and CDR2 as FQNNGV. Trimming cost V 0 bases and J 2 bases; bases outside gene matches: 5. The specimen comprised CD8+ T cells from cultured PBMCs, sampled from culture after CMV antigen stimulation. The rearrangement joins TRBV11-2 to TRBJ2-7; 12 positions agree with TRBD2. The receptor was derived from a human donor in good health (CMV status not recorded). Some clones in this sample may be carry-over from other donors' samples. The CDR3 sequence: CASSLDSRLAGAYEQYF. CDR3 DNA: TGTGCCAGCAGCTTAGATTCCAGACTAGCGGGGGCCTACGAGCAGTACTTC.